Listed below are T cell receptor beta chains from one sample, sequenced in a study of T cells after yellow fever vaccination. TCRdb redid the calling of the 5' RACE reads with MiXCR, one entry per CDR3 protein. The sample consists of some 340,000 distinct CDR3 sequences, roughly 4% of them appearing once. The sample was PBMCs, taken 5 days after the yellow fever booster vaccination. Receptors were obtained from a man in his late teens or twenties who received the YFV17D yellow fever vaccine. CDR3s include the opening cysteine and the closing phenylalanine or tryptophan. The D gene is left open where the match is weak. Only part of the rows carry a size: once, few, many, or a class if the clone is expanded.

D: TRBD1
V: TRBV6-1
J: TRBJ1-5
size: few
DNA: TGTGCCAGCAGTGGACATCAAACCGGGACAGCGTATCAGCCCCAGCATTTT
CDR3: CASSGHQTGTAYQPQHF

D: -
V: TRBV7-9
J: TRBJ2-1
size: -
DNA: TGTGCCAGCAGCTCACGGACGTACAACAATGAGCAGTTCTTC
CDR3: CASSSRTYNNEQFF

D: -
V: TRBV7-8
J: TRBJ2-7
size: few
DNA: TGTGCCAGCAGCTTCGGACCTCGGGAAGACGAGCAGTACTTC
CDR3: CASSFGPREDEQYF

D: -
V: TRBV19
J: TRBJ2-5
size: few
DNA: TGTGCCAGTAGTATAGGTGGGAACCAAGAGACCCAGTACTTC
CDR3: CASSIGGNQETQYF

D: -
V: TRBV30
J: TRBJ1-2
size: few
DNA: TGTGCCTGGATGAGGGACTATGGCTACACCTTC
CDR3: CAWMRDYGYTF

D: -
V: TRBV24-1
J: TRBJ2-1
size: many
DNA: TGTGCCACCAGTGATTCCGGACTTTTCGCCAATGAGCAGTTCTTC
CDR3: CATSDSGLFANEQFF

D: TRBD2
V: TRBV5-1
J: TRBJ2-7
size: few
DNA: TGCGCCAGCAGCTTGGCAAAGACTAGCGGGGGGGCCGAGCAGTACTTC
CDR3: CASSLAKTSGGAEQYF

D: TRBD1
V: TRBV7-2
J: TRBJ1-2
size: -
DNA: TGTGCCAGCAGCTATACCGGGACAGGGGTAGGGTATGGCTACACCTTC
CDR3: CASSYTGTGVGYGYTF

D: -
V: TRBV29-1
J: TRBJ1-2
size: -
DNA: TGCAGCGTGCGGACCGTATATGGCTACACCTTC
CDR3: CSVRTVYGYTF

D: -
V: TRBV24-1
J: TRBJ1-1
size: many
DNA: TGTGCCACCAGTGAATCCTCCGAGGGGCAGGGCACTGAAGCTTTCTTT
CDR3: CATSESSEGQGTEAFF

D: TRBD1
V: TRBV7-9
J: TRBJ1-2
size: few
DNA: TGTGCCAGCAGCCTTCACAGGGGGCAGGGGTATGGCTACACCTTC
CDR3: CASSLHRGQGYGYTF

D: -
V: TRBV2
J: TRBJ2-5
size: -
DNA: TGTGCCAGCAGTCGGATCGGGACAAGCGAGGAGACCCAGTACTTC
CDR3: CASSRIGTSEETQYF

D: -
V: TRBV7-2
J: TRBJ2-1
size: -
DNA: TGTGCCAGCAGAGATTCAGGGGAGCAGTTCTTC
CDR3: CASRDSGEQFF

D: -
V: TRBV6-5
J: TRBJ2-5
size: few
DNA: TGTGCCAGCAGGGTCTGGCTAGAGGAGACCCAGTACTTC
CDR3: CASRVWLEETQYF

D: -
V: TRBV5-1
J: TRBJ1-4
size: -
DNA: TGCGCCAGCAGCTTGGGATGGGGCAGCGGGTCGGCTAATGAAAAACTGTTTTTT
CDR3: CASSLGWGSGSANEKLFF

D: TRBD1
V: TRBV12-3/TRBV12-4
J: TRBJ2-1
size: few
DNA: TGTGCCAGCAGTAGACAGGGGGGGTACAATGAGCAGTTCTTC
CDR3: CASSRQGGYNEQFF

D: TRBD1
V: TRBV3-1
J: TRBJ2-3
size: few
DNA: TGTGCCAGCAGCCATACCGGGACAGGGCCAGATACGCAGTATTTT
CDR3: CASSHTGTGPDTQYF

D: TRBD1
V: TRBV6-5
J: TRBJ1-2
size: many
DNA: TGTGCCAGCAGTTACTCAGACAGGGTGTACTATGGCTACACCTTC
CDR3: CASSYSDRVYYGYTF

D: -
V: TRBV7-8
J: TRBJ2-3
size: -
DNA: TGTGCCAGCGCCCCGAGCACAGATACGCAGTATTTT
CDR3: CASAPSTDTQYF

D: -
V: TRBV11-2
J: TRBJ2-5
size: few
DNA: TGTGCCAGCAGCTTAAGGGCGTCTTGGGGGGAGACCCAGTACTTC
CDR3: CASSLRASWGETQYF

D: -
V: TRBV15
J: TRBJ2-7
size: few
DNA: TGTGCCACCAGCAGAGGCAGGGTTTACGAGCAGTACTTC
CDR3: CATSRGRVYEQYF

D: -
V: TRBV7-9
J: TRBJ1-1
size: many
DNA: TGTGCCAGCACCCAAGGGGGGGGGAGCACTGAAGCTTTCTTT
CDR3: CASTQGGGSTEAFF

D: TRBD1
V: TRBV5-1
J: TRBJ2-2
size: -
DNA: TGCGCCAGCAGCTGGTCGACAGGGGGCGCTACCGGGGAGCTGTTTTTT
CDR3: CASSWSTGGATGELFF

D: -
V: TRBV27
J: TRBJ2-3
size: few
DNA: TGTGCCAGCAGTATCCCCACCGGGGCCAAAGAAGATACGCAGTATTTT
CDR3: CASSIPTGAKEDTQYF

D: TRBD1
V: TRBV7-6
J: TRBJ1-4
size: -
DNA: TGTGCCAGCAGGGGAAGGAGGGACAGGGGGCTAACATCAACTAATGAAAAACTGTTTTTT
CDR3: CASRGRRDRGLTSTNEKLFF

D: -
V: TRBV20-1
J: TRBJ1-2
size: many
DNA: TGCAGTGCTTCGACAGACAACTATGGCTACACCTTC
CDR3: CSASTDNYGYTF

D: -
V: TRBV18
J: TRBJ1-6
size: once
DNA: TGTGCCAGCTCAGAGGCAAGGCCTAGAGTTTCACCCCTCCACTTT
CDR3: CASSEARPRVSPLHF

D: -
V: TRBV12-3/TRBV12-4
J: TRBJ1-2
size: many
DNA: TGTGCCAGCAGCCGCGACCGGGGCGGCGGCTACACCTTC
CDR3: CASSRDRGGGYTF

D: TRBD2
V: TRBV5-1
J: TRBJ2-7
size: many
DNA: TGCGCCAGCAGCTTGGGGCTAGCGGGGATCAACGAGCAGTACTTC
CDR3: CASSLGLAGINEQYF

D: TRBD2
V: TRBV12-3/TRBV12-4
J: TRBJ2-3
size: -
DNA: TGTGCCAGCAGTTCCTTGTTTTCCCCTAGCGGGGGGGGAGATACGCAGTATTTT
CDR3: CASSSLFSPSGGGDTQYF

D: TRBD2
V: TRBV20-1
J: TRBJ2-2
size: many
DNA: TGCAGTGTAACCGGGACTAGGTCCACCGGGGAGCTGTTTTTT
CDR3: CSVTGTRSTGELFF

D: -
V: TRBV7-3
J: TRBJ2-3
size: -
DNA: TGTGCCAGCAGCTCGATAGGACCGCAGTATTTT
CDR3: CASSSIGPQYF

D: TRBD1
V: TRBV5-1
J: TRBJ2-1
size: many
DNA: TGCGCCAGCAGCTTGACAGGGGGCCTGTTAGTAGAGCAGTTCTTC
CDR3: CASSLTGGLLVEQFF

D: -
V: TRBV28
J: TRBJ2-3
size: -
DNA: TGTGCCAATGGGGGGCTAGGTACAGATACGCAGTATTTT
CDR3: CANGGLGTDTQYF

D: -
V: TRBV29-1
J: TRBJ2-3
size: -
DNA: TGCAGCGTTCCTCGAGGCACAGATACGCAGTATTTT
CDR3: CSVPRGTDTQYF

D: TRBD2
V: TRBV19
J: TRBJ2-4
size: few
DNA: TGTGCCAGTAGTCGGACTAGCGGAGCGCCAGCCAAAAACATTCAGTACTTC
CDR3: CASSRTSGAPAKNIQYF

D: -
V: TRBV5-1
J: TRBJ2-5
size: few
DNA: TGCGCCAGCAGCTTGGTTATAACAAGTCAAGAGACCCAGTACTTC
CDR3: CASSLVITSQETQYF

D: -
V: TRBV5-1
J: TRBJ1-4
size: -
DNA: TGCGCCAGCAGCTTGGGAGTCGGAACTAATGAAAAACTGTTTTTT
CDR3: CASSLGVGTNEKLFF

D: -
V: TRBV20-1
J: TRBJ1-3
size: many
DNA: TGCAGTGCTCAAGACCTTTTACAGGGTTTTACTGGAAACACCATATATTTT
CDR3: CSAQDLLQGFTGNTIYF

D: -
V: TRBV10-3
J: TRBJ1-2
size: few
DNA: TGTGCCATCAGAAAGAACACCGGGACATCAAACTATGGCTACACCTTC
CDR3: CAIRKNTGTSNYGYTF

D: -
V: TRBV5-1
J: TRBJ2-1
size: few
DNA: TGCGCCAGCAGCTTAGTAGCGCGTGAGCAGTTCTTC
CDR3: CASSLVAREQFF

D: -
V: TRBV5-1
J: TRBJ2-5
size: -
DNA: TGCGCCAGCAGCTTGGGAAGGAGCAGGGAGACCCAGTACTTC
CDR3: CASSLGRSRETQYF

D: -
V: TRBV24-1
J: TRBJ1-2
size: few
DNA: TGTGCCACCAGTGATTATCCAGGGGAATATGGCTACACCTTC
CDR3: CATSDYPGEYGYTF

D: -
V: TRBV10-3
J: TRBJ1-2
size: -
DNA: TGTGCCATCAGTGGAACGACAGTAGATGGCTACACCTTC
CDR3: CAISGTTVDGYTF

D: TRBD1
V: TRBV7-9
J: TRBJ1-1
size: few
DNA: TGTGCCAGCAGCGTCTTGACCGGGACAGGGAAAGCTTTCTTT
CDR3: CASSVLTGTGKAFF

D: -
V: TRBV4-1
J: TRBJ2-5
size: -
DNA: TGCGCCAGCAGCCAAGATCCTGGCACTCAAGAGACCCAGTACTTC
CDR3: CASSQDPGTQETQYF

D: -
V: TRBV5-4
J: TRBJ2-1
size: few
DNA: TGTGCCAGCAGCCACCAGGGAGGCAATGAGCAGTTCTTC
CDR3: CASSHQGGNEQFF

D: -
V: TRBV3-1
J: TRBJ2-2
size: -
DNA: TGTGCCAGCAGCCATCGCCTAAAGAACACCGGGGAGCTGTTTTTT
CDR3: CASSHRLKNTGELFF

D: TRBD1
V: TRBV11-2
J: TRBJ2-2
size: -
DNA: TGTGCCAGCAGCAAGATCAGGGGGCTTATCACCGGGGAGCTGTTTTTT
CDR3: CASSKIRGLITGELFF

D: TRBD1
V: TRBV7-9
J: TRBJ1-4
size: -
DNA: TGTGCCAGCAGCCAACAGGGGGTCGGTGAAAAACTGTTTTTT
CDR3: CASSQQGVGEKLFF

D: -
V: TRBV5-1
J: TRBJ1-2
size: few
DNA: TGCGCCAGCAGCTTGAAAGGAACAGGGTCGGGATATGGCTACACCTTC
CDR3: CASSLKGTGSGYGYTF

D: -
V: TRBV19
J: TRBJ1-2
size: -
DNA: TGTGCCAGTAGGGAACAGAACTATGGCTACACCTTC
CDR3: CASREQNYGYTF

D: -
V: TRBV6-1
J: TRBJ2-1
size: -
DNA: TGTGCCAGCAGCCCGGGCCAGGGGAGCTTCTACAATGAGCAGTTCTTC
CDR3: CASSPGQGSFYNEQFF

D: TRBD1
V: TRBV4-1
J: TRBJ2-3
size: few
DNA: TGCGCCAGCAGCCAAGAGACAGGGGCAGATACGCAGTATTTT
CDR3: CASSQETGADTQYF

D: -
V: TRBV6-2/TRBV6-3
J: TRBJ2-2
size: -
DNA: TGTGCCAGCAGTTACTCCCGTGGAGTCGGGTCGAGCACCGGGGAGCTGTTTTTT
CDR3: CASSYSRGVGSSTGELFF

D: -
V: TRBV12-3/TRBV12-4
J: TRBJ1-2
size: -
DNA: TGTGCCAGCACCCTACACAGAAACTATGGCTACACCTTC
CDR3: CASTLHRNYGYTF

D: -
V: TRBV4-3
J: TRBJ1-2
size: many
DNA: TGCGCCAGCAGCCAAGAAAGTTTCCGGGTCGGATATGGCTACACCTTC
CDR3: CASSQESFRVGYGYTF